This TCR beta chain originates from a study of blood T cell repertoires in COVID-19 (dated by TCRdb to 2018 to 2020). Concerning the study at large: Collaborator samples came from the United States, Italy and Spain and covered acute and convalescent phases of COVID-19. The material from the prospective study consisted of cDNA or gDNA derived from T cells, B-cell-depleted T cells, or PBMCs. Subjects who had been exposed to COVID-19, were actively infected with it, or had recovered from it provided the deeply sampled blood TCRbeta repertoires that made up the dataset. A freely available public database, intended as a resource for researchers studying the immune response to SARS-CoV-2, is where the repertoires were released. The samples were drawn from two sources: the first 160 participants of the ongoing ImmuneRACE study, and over 950 subjects contributed by 6 global collaborators. Nearly every sample came with metadata listing a de-identified subject ID, COVID-19 status, age in years and sex. Where available, HLA class I and class II types were obtained from metadata supplied by the sample provider rather than from assay-based typing. Points the paper makes about the study in general: How much clinical and demographic metadata was included differed by source and by participant, and the metadata was provided uncurated.

Whole blood was collected in K2EDTA tubes by collaborating institutions according to the institutions' own protocols. For TCRbeta analysis, collaborator samples were shipped as frozen whole blood, as isolated PBMCs, or as DNA extracted from either sample type. With regard to this clone: Its antigen remains undetermined. Base qualities are not recorded, but no much larger clone differs from it by a single base.

TCRbeta CDR3 regions were amplified from genomic DNA by means of the immunoSEQ Assay, a bias-controlled multiplex PCR. The paper's processing steps were these. The number of nucleated cells in each sample was estimated by amplification of reference gene primers within the assay. Sequence reads were collapsed and filtered to measure the absolute abundance of every unique TCRbeta CDR3 rearrangement. For each sample, productive Simpson clonality was calculated as the square root of Simpson's diversity index across productive rearrangements. Sourced from immuneACCESS, this table was stored by TCRdb with only in-frame sequences that have V and J called. A share of the clones is absent; for the studies checked, an unresolved V gene accounts for under half, and the remainder has no known explanation. V, J and clone size were drawn from that table, and D and trimming were deduced from the DNA. Across this sample there are fewer than 500,000 clones, with around nine tenths seen only once. The ten largest clones take up about 4.5% of the sample.

The germline V gene (reference sequence) specifies LGHDT as CDR1 and YNNKEL as CDR2. The germline V and J ends show losses of 1 base and 8 bases respectively, and no gene match explains 9 bases of the junction. The CDR3, from cysteine to phenylalanine, totals 15 residues. Here the CDR3 DNA is all that survives: 45 bases in frame from base 1. The sequenced material came from peripheral blood. The receptor chain draws on TRBV3-1 (or the pseudogene TRBV3-2) and TRBJ1-2, and TRBD1 aligns with 8 junction nucleotides. The receptor was derived from a woman under 40 with acute or convalescent COVID-19. The DNA reads as follows: TGTGCCAGCAGCCAAGCCCCCAGGACAGGGAAAGGCTACACCTTC. This is translated as CASSQAPRTGKGYTF.